This TCR beta chain was found in a study of shared clonotypes between healthy human individuals (dated by TCRdb to 2019 to 2021). Regarding the complete study: Three men and a couple of women, aged 18 to 49 years, made up the cohort. For each donor, CD4 naive and CD4 memory were each run on three plates, CD8 naive on two plates, and CD8 memory on one plate. To estimate repertoire size and how much clonotypes are shared between individuals, the study performed deep sequencing of blood TCR repertoires from about five healthy adults. To increase sequencing depth and limit assay-specific biases, different laboratories used diverse techniques to prepare libraries and sequence TCR repertoires. Between about 0.8 and 8.9 billion PBMCs per donor were obtained by leukapheresis.

The germline V and J ends show losses of 2 bases and 10 bases respectively, and no gene match explains 8 bases of the junction. CDR1 and CDR2 are drawn from the germline V gene: SGHDT, YYEEEE. From the cysteine through the phenylalanine, the CDR3 covers 13 amino acids. Only the CDR3 part of the read is kept: 39 bases, read in frame from the first base. General conclusions and limits of the study: Roughly 5.2% of naive CD4, 3.5% of naive CD8, approximately 2.2% of memory CD4, and 0.35% to 0.4% of memory CD8 clonotypes were shared across several donors. Naive subsets generally had larger estimated clonotype richness than memory subsets. Sampling was restricted to blood, and TCR repertoires in tissue are likely to differ from TCR repertoires in blood. The small number of donors limited the genetic and exposure-history diversity represented. Incomplete sequencing was indicated by rarefaction of sorted-subset datasets, despite the large sequencing depth. Based on pairwise subsampling, the degree of clonotype sharing among donors was expected to be affected by sequencing depth. Higher generation probabilities were observed for clonotypes shared by all four sorted-subset donors than for non-shared clonotypes.

Donors were healthy HIV-negative adults with no recently reported acute infections or vaccinations. Only Caucasian adults living in Nashville, Tennessee, USA were represented among the donors. CD4+ T cells were enriched by magnetic negative selection, after which naive cells were positively selected on CD45RA and the negative fraction was taken as the memory subset. Blood was collected by leukapheresis, and PBMCs were isolated by Ficoll-Histopaque density gradient centrifugation and then cryopreserved in liquid nitrogen vapor phase. Purity and quantity of every magnetically sorted T cell population were checked by analytical flow cytometry. Each sorted fraction had its genomic DNA isolated and then quantified by UV absorbance on a Nanodrop 2000c. Using the deep immunoSEQ assay, multiplex PCR amplified TCR CDR3 regions from genomic DNA. Extracted genomic DNA from each cell subset was distributed evenly across all wells of several immunoSEQ 96-well plates, and each plate was treated as a replicate. Each replicate PCR for sorted subsets received about 220 ng genomic DNA, equal to around 32,000 T cell genomes. The purified libraries were quantified using a Qubit 3.0 fluorometer, sized with a Bioanalyzer 2100, and then quantified again using the KAPA Library Quantification kit. Every immunoSEQ 96-well plate was sequenced on a dedicated single-read 150-cycle Illumina NextSeq 550 flow cell. On the study's bioinformatics: Because only junctional sequences without quality scores were contained in the immunoSEQ output, filtering matching that applied to full-length reads could not be performed. To assign V/J genes and CDR3, sequences were annotated against IMGT germline references using PyIR, a Python wrapper for IgBLAST v1.9. Any read was removed if the V/J assignment was weak (E-value above 1e-6), the CDR3 was missing, or the read contained stop codons, out-of-frame junctions, or ambiguous translated residues. A V3J clonotype was defined by an identical inferred V gene, J gene, and CDR3 amino acid sequence. Percentage overlap between repertoires was calculated by dividing the number of shared unique clonotypes by the size of the smaller repertoire. Repertoire richness was assessed with RTK rarefaction, the Chao1 estimator, and Recon v2.1 estimates of unobserved clonotypes. OLGA was used to compute generation probabilities for all TCRbeta clonotypes that the gDNA method yielded from a few donors. TCRdb mirrors the immuneACCESS table, restricted to in-frame sequences. Some clones are absent from its copies; in checked studies, under half trace to an unresolved V gene, and the reason for the others is unknown. Clonal size and the V and J genes are those of that table, whereas D and trimming came from the DNA. The sample data list some 550,000 clones, and 95% to 98% of these were observed just once. Approximately 0.057% of the sample is taken by the ten largest.

For this clone: Its antigen target is currently unknown. Base qualities are not provided; no much larger clone lies one nucleotide away.

The TCR sequence derives from a woman in her thirties in good health. The sequencing sample was made of naive CD4+ T cells sorted from blood. Explained via the paper, the cell subset or site label denotes: CD45RA+ positively selected. The V and J segments used are TRBV5-6 and TRBJ2-7; 8 junctional bases match TRBD2. For the CDR3, the sequence is CASSFRAGVSQYF. The sequenced DNA: TGTGCCAGCAGCTTTCGAGCGGGAGTCTCTCAGTACTTC.